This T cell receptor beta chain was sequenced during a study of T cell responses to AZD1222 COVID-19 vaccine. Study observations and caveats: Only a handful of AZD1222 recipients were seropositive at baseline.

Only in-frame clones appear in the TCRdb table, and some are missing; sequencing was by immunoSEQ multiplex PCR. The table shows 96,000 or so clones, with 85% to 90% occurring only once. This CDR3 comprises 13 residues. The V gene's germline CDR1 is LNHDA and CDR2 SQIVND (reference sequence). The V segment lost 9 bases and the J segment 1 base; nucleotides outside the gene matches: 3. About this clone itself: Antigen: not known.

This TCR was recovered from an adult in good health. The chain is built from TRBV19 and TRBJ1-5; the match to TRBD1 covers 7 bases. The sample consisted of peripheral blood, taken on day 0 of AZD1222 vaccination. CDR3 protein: CASRQGSNQPQHF. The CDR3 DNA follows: TGTGCCAGCAGACAGGGAAGCAATCAGCCCCAGCATTTT.